The sequence of this T cell receptor (beta chain) was determined in a study of T cell repertoires in cytomegalovirus infection. At the level of the study: Evidence of both CMV infection and a matching HLA type came from public TCR beta signatures.

Trimming shortened V by 2 bases and J by 11 bases, and 17 bases separated the two germline ends. The CDR3 extends over 15 amino acids. CDR1 SGHRS and CDR2 YFSETQ come from the germline V gene. Study-level points and caveats: Individuals carrying CMV plus the relevant HLA were identified by cumulative frequency of public TCR beta families. HLA-C-restricted, CMV-specific TCR beta clonotypes were dominant ex vivo.

Comment on this clonotype: Its antigen remains unknown.

Each CDR3 protein is one row after TCRdb ran MiXCR on the reads. The table shows around 310,000 distinct CDR3 sequences, with roughly a sixth occurring only once. This sequence joins TRBV5-1 and TRBJ1-6, with no clear D. Input material: PBMCs. The sequence came from a human donor in good health (CMV status not recorded). Some clones in this sample may be carry-over from other donors' samples. The CDR3 loop reads CASSFDAESPAPLHF. CDR3 nucleotide sequence: TGCGCCAGCAGCTTCGATGCAGAATCTCCAGCACCCCTCCACTTT.